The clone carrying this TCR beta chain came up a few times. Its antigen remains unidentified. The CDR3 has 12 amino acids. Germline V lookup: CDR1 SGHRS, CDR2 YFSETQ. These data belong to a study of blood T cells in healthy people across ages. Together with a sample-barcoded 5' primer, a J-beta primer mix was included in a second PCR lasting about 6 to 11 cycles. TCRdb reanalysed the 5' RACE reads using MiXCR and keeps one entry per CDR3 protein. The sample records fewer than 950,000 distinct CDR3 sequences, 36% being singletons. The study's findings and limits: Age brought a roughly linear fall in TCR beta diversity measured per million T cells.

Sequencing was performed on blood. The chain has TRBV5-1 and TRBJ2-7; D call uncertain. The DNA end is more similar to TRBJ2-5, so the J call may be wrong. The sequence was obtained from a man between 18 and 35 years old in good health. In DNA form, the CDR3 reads TGCGCCAGCAGCTTGTACCCGGGGACCCAGTACTTC. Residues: CASSLYPGTQYF.